These T cell receptor beta chains were read from a single sample in a study of T and B cells in COVID-19 patients. TCRdb reanalysed the multiplex PCR reads using MiXCR and keeps one entry per CDR3 protein. The top ten clones hold approximately 15% of a sample with over 7,500 distinct CDR3 sequences, 25% to 30% of them seen once. Sequencing was done on a sample of blood. Source of these receptors: a human donor with active COVID-19. Each CDR3 is given with its conserved first and last residue. D genes are given only for firm matches. Some rows mark clone size as missing; the rest say once, few, many or name a class of expanded clone.

>TRBV7-4|TRBJ1-4|TRBD1|few
TGTGCCAGCAGCCAAGGAGGGGGCGAAGAAAAACTGTTTTTT
CASSQGGGEEKLFF
>TRBV2|TRBJ1-6|TRBD1|.
TGTGCCAGCAGTGAAATCGCGACAGGGGGAAGTTCACCCCTCCACTTT
CASSEIATGGSSPLHF
>TRBV29-1|TRBJ1-1|.|medium-sized
TGCAGCGTTGAACCCGGACAGAAGGAAGACACTGAAGCTTTCTTT
CSVEPGQKEDTEAFF
>TRBV20-1|TRBJ1-2|.|.
TGCAGTGCTAGAGATCTTTTACAGGGCTATGGCTACACCTTC
CSARDLLQGYGYTF
>TRBV7-9|TRBJ1-3|.|.
TGTGCCAGCAGCTTAGGCCCTCGCGCAGGGCGCTCTGGAAACACCATATATTTT
CASSLGPRAGRSGNTIYF
>TRBV6-6|TRBJ2-7|.|.
TGTGCCAGCAGTAAGCGGGTGAGAGAGGGGTCCTACGAGCAGTACTTC
CASSKRVREGSYEQYF
>TRBV29-1|TRBJ2-6|.|large
TGCAGCGTTGCTAGGAGCTCTGGGGCCAACGTCCTGACTTTC
CSVARSSGANVLTF
>TRBV5-6|TRBJ2-1|.|.
TGCGCCAGCAGCTTGGGAGATGTTGATGAGCAGTTCTTC
CASSLGDVDEQFF
>TRBV7-9|TRBJ1-2|.|.
TGTGCCAGCAGCTACCAGGGGTTAACTAACTATGGCTACACCTTC
CASSYQGLTNYGYTF
>TRBV20-1|TRBJ1-1|.|.
TGCAGTGCTTCCGACAGGAAGGGTAACACTGAAGCTTTCTTT
CSASDRKGNTEAFF
>TRBV5-6|TRBJ2-7|TRBD2|few
TGCGCCAGCAGCCTGGGAGCTAGCGGCTCCTACGAGCAGTACTTC
CASSLGASGSYEQYF
>TRBV5-4|TRBJ2-3|TRBD1|.
TGTGCCAGCAGCCCGGACAGGGGCACAGATACGCAGTATTTT
CASSPDRGTDTQYF